This T cell receptor (beta chain) appears in the sequencing data of a study of Ad26.COV2.S vaccination and SARS-CoV-2 variants. Study background: Sample donor was a member of the COV1001 Ad26.COV2.S trial arm.

Noted treatment: 15 to 20 received Ad26.COV2.S at low or high dose, single or two shots; about five received placebo; per-sample allocation not given. Day 63 after the first injection of vaccine or placebo was the sampling time. Within Boston, the person who donated was an adult of 18-55 years. Here immunoSEQ multiplex PCR was the method, and the copy in TCRdb shows in-frame clones only, minus some. This sample has 350,000 to 500,000 clones; 90% occur once, and the top ten carry around 4.2%. The CDR3 runs to 16 residues. The germline V gene encodes CDR1 MDHEN and CDR2 SYDVKM. V lost 2 bases and J lost 0, with 14 bases in between.

Sequencing used peripheral blood, obtained in a trial of Ad26.COV2.S vaccine versus placebo. This chain joins TRBV28 and TRBJ2-7, with a weak D call TRBD1 (6 bases). This TCR derives from a person between 18 and 65 years old who received the Ad26.COV2.S COVID-19 vaccine or a placebo. Here the CDR3 DNA reads TGTGCCAGCAGTTTACCCGCAGGGGCCTACTCCTACGAGCAGTACTTC. It codes for CASSLPAGAYSYEQYF.